A selection of T cell receptor beta chains follows, all from one sample in a study of neurological immune-mediated disorders. TCRdb re-called the 5' RACE reads through MiXCR, storing one row per CDR3 protein. The table records 100,000 to 150,000 distinct CDR3 sequences, more than 2.5% of them present only once. The sample taken for sequencing was PBMCs. All receptors come from a woman aged 30 to 39 with multiple sclerosis. The conserved cysteine and the conserved F or W are not part of the CDR3 here.

v_gene: TRBV7-9; j_gene: TRBJ2-1; CDR3aa: ASSLDSAGEEQF
v_gene: TRBV20-1; j_gene: TRBJ2-7; CDR3aa: SAREREGVYEQY
v_gene: TRBV20-1; j_gene: TRBJ2-2; CDR3aa: SASSGRAAGELF
v_gene: TRBV6-2/TRBV6-3; j_gene: TRBJ2-2; CDR3aa: ASSYSTWDTGELF
v_gene: TRBV7-9; j_gene: TRBJ1-5; CDR3aa: ASSEQGTGQPQH
v_gene: TRBV5-1; j_gene: TRBJ1-1; CDR3aa: ASSLRQGTTEAF
v_gene: TRBV5-1; j_gene: TRBJ1-2; CDR3aa: ASRKESSSYGYT
v_gene: TRBV5-1; j_gene: TRBJ2-1; CDR3aa: ASSWAGTSGYNEQF
v_gene: TRBV10-2; j_gene: TRBJ2-3; CDR3aa: ASSGGWGNTQY
v_gene: TRBV12-3/TRBV12-4; j_gene: TRBJ2-3; CDR3aa: ASSPLMRHDGDTQY
v_gene: TRBV5-1; j_gene: TRBJ2-1; CDR3aa: ASSLGTGSSYNEQF
v_gene: TRBV9; j_gene: TRBJ1-4; CDR3aa: ASSQGGMGKLF
v_gene: TRBV12-3/TRBV12-4; j_gene: TRBJ1-2; CDR3aa: ASRGDRANYGYT
v_gene: TRBV12-3/TRBV12-4; j_gene: TRBJ2-2; CDR3aa: ASLRGSEKDHPGELF
v_gene: TRBV5-1; j_gene: TRBJ1-3; CDR3aa: ASSQAVGSGNTIY
v_gene: TRBV12-3/TRBV12-4; j_gene: TRBJ1-6; CDR3aa: ASSFSGFGSPLH
v_gene: TRBV24-1; j_gene: TRBJ2-1; CDR3aa: ATSDDQQGAGEQF
v_gene: TRBV5-1; j_gene: TRBJ1-4; CDR3aa: ASSLGTTTNEKLF
v_gene: TRBV19; j_gene: TRBJ1-5; CDR3aa: ASSTGKAAKGNQPQH
v_gene: TRBV6-6; j_gene: TRBJ2-1; CDR3aa: ASRGSDGVAVNEQF
v_gene: TRBV29-1; j_gene: TRBJ1-1; CDR3aa: SVAMGQMNTEAF
v_gene: TRBV20-1; j_gene: TRBJ2-7; CDR3aa: SAPTSGSYEQY
v_gene: TRBV10-2; j_gene: TRBJ1-2; CDR3aa: ASRDGSPYGYT
v_gene: TRBV5-6; j_gene: TRBJ1-1; CDR3aa: ASRNGQGLTEAF
v_gene: TRBV5-1; j_gene: TRBJ2-3; CDR3aa: ASSLEIRGLIDTDTQY
v_gene: TRBV9; j_gene: TRBJ1-2; CDR3aa: ASSPSRNLGQLDGYT
v_gene: TRBV7-7; j_gene: TRBJ2-1; CDR3aa: ASSLSLAGYNEQF
v_gene: TRBV4-3; j_gene: TRBJ2-7; CDR3aa: ASSQGLPTYEQY
v_gene: TRBV24-1; j_gene: TRBJ2-1; CDR3aa: ATSDGDSSTYNEQF
v_gene: TRBV29-1; j_gene: TRBJ2-3; CDR3aa: SVRAQGGRDKQY
v_gene: TRBV5-5; j_gene: TRBJ1-5; CDR3aa: ASSFFADRVNQPQH
v_gene: TRBV10-3; j_gene: TRBJ1-3; CDR3aa: AISDGTGGVLSGNTIY
v_gene: TRBV19; j_gene: TRBJ1-2; CDR3aa: ASSIIGYGYT
v_gene: TRBV6-2/TRBV6-3; j_gene: TRBJ2-7; CDR3aa: ASRGDSSYEQY
v_gene: TRBV18; j_gene: TRBJ1-5; CDR3aa: ASSLDRGRQPQH
v_gene: TRBV7-6; j_gene: TRBJ2-7; CDR3aa: ASSLGTGLPPYEQY
v_gene: TRBV12-3/TRBV12-4; j_gene: TRBJ2-2; CDR3aa: ASSLTNTGELF